In this sample, the clone carrying this T cell receptor beta chain turned up many times. Its antigen remains unknown. These data belong to a study of CD8 T cells in ankylosing spondylitis. CDR1 is SGHRS and CDR2 is YFSETQ in the germline V gene. V shed 7 bases and J 3 bases; nucleotides not matched to a gene: 6. This CDR3 is built from 14 residues. Study-wide results and limits: Significantly higher representation of disease-linked clones was reported for matched ankylosing spondylitis synovial fluid. Among TCR beta sequences, a motif of fewer than 10 highly homologous variants appeared characteristic of ankylosing spondylitis blood. Past research had described some motif variants in reactive arthritis synovial fluid and blood.

Molecular-barcoded quantitative 5'-RACE produced these TCR beta libraries. TCRdb processed the 5' RACE reads anew with MiXCR; each CDR3 protein has one entry. This table holds 150,000 to 200,000 distinct CDR3 sequences, about 18% found once. Source material: blood, either unsorted or a sorted T cell fraction (not recorded which). The origin of this receptor is a male donor with ankylosing spondylitis or in good health (not recorded which). The chain carries TRBV5-1 and TRBJ1-4, with 7 bases lining up with TRBD1. CDR3 region: CASRPGTANEKLFF. In nucleotides, the CDR3 is TGCGCCAGCCGACCCGGGACAGCTAATGAAAAACTGTTTTTT.